Each of the 27 T cell receptor beta chains below was sequenced from the same sample in a study of blood T cell repertoires in COVID-19 (dated by TCRdb to 2020 to 2022). The method was the immunoSEQ multiplex PCR assay. TCRdb limited this immuneACCESS table to in-frame rearrangements with V and J called. A share of clones is missing; checked studies link under half to unresolved V genes, and the rest is unexplained. The sample records 300,000 to 450,000 clones, more than 75% of which are singletons. Clones ranked in the top ten supply about 2.1% of the sample. The source material was peripheral blood. Receptors were obtained from a woman aged 60-70 years with COVID-19, enrolled during active disease.

Of note for this clone: The sample has other DNA sequences that encode this CDR3 too. This chain connects TRBV5-1 to TRBJ2-7; 7 nucleotides line up with TRBD1. Germline V gene data show CDR1 as SGHRS and CDR2 as YFSETQ. V shed 1 base and J 3 bases; nucleotides not matched to a gene: 4. CDR3 length equals 14 residues. The CDR3 coding sequence is TGCGCCAGCAGCTTGTTGGGGGACAGCTACGAGCAGTACTTC. Translation: CASSLLGDSYEQYF.

V usage is TRBV6-5 and J usage is TRBJ1-1; tentatively, D is TRBD1 (5 bases). Germline assignment: CDR1 MNHEY and CDR2 SVGAGI. V was pared by 6 bases and J by 3 bases, with 14 bases between. The CDR3 is 14 residues long. Here the CDR3 DNA reads TGTGCCAGCAGCCAGGGATTCATCGACACTGAAGCTTTCTTT. Its translation is CASSQGFIDTEAFF.

The chain is built from TRBV29-1 and TRBJ1-4; 8 positions agree with TRBD1. This CDR3 is built from 12 residues. CDR1 SQVTM and CDR2 ANQGSEA come from the germline V gene. J gave up 2 bases and V 7 bases, and 0 bases lay outside the gene matches. The DNA for the CDR3 is TGCAGCGGACAGGGGACTAATGAAAAACTGTTTTTT. It encodes CSGQGTNEKLFF.

V gene TRBV24-1 combines with J gene TRBJ1-5, with D possibly TRBD1 on 5 matching bases. The CDR3 extends over 14 amino acids. Germline V gene lookup returns CDR1 KGHDR and CDR2 SFDVKD. The V gene lost 3 bases and the J gene lost 4 bases, with 9 bases spanning the gap. CDR3 amino acids: CATSDPAGNQPQHF. The CDR3 DNA follows: TGTGCCACCAGTGATCCGGCAGGGAATCAGCCCCAGCATTTT.

With regard to this clone: An end of the junction does not agree with germline; a read error may underlie this. The chain links TRBV28 to TRBJ1-1; D gene ambiguous. CDR1 MDHEN and CDR2 SYDVKM come from the germline V gene. The CDR3 extends over 11 amino acids. This CDR3 reads CASSLSALIVF. The CDR3 bases are TGTGCCAGCAGTTTATCCGCCCTGATAGTCTTT.

The rearrangement links TRBV5-5 to TRBJ1-2; tentative D call: TRBD1 (6 bases). CDR3 length equals 15 residues. The V gene lost 4 bases and the J gene lost 4 bases, with 17 bases spanning the gap. Germline V gene data show CDR1 as SGHKS and CDR2 as YYEKEE (reference sequence). CDR3 DNA sequence: TGTGCCAGCAGCCCTGGGGGGGGGCTGGCCTATGGCTACACCTTC. Protein product: CASSPGGGLAYGYTF.

The chain joins TRBV10-3 to TRBJ1-5, with a tentative D call TRBD1 (6 bases). Germline V gene lookup returns CDR1 ENHRY and CDR2 SYGVKD. The CDR3 is made up of 15 amino acids. V lost 5 bases and J 5 bases, leaving 16 bases between the germline ends. The CDR3 DNA sequence: TGTGCCATCAGTAAGCAGGGGTCAGGGGATCAGCCCCAGCATTTT. Amino acids: CAISKQGSGDQPQHF.

This sequence joins TRBV6-5 and TRBJ2-7, with 9 nucleotides matching TRBD1. The trim removed 5 bases at V and 2 bases at J, leaving 7 bases unmatched. The CDR3 is 15 amino acids. The V gene's germline CDR1 is MNHEY and CDR2 SVGAGI. The CDR3 sequence: CASSPTGGWTYEQYF. The DNA of the CDR3 is TGTGCCAGCAGTCCTACAGGGGGCTGGACCTACGAGCAGTACTTC.

The genes are TRBV15 and TRBJ2-7, with D unresolved. Germline CDR1 reads LNHNV; CDR2 reads YYDKDF (reference sequence). The length of the CDR3 is 15 residues. Between the trimmed V and J ends, which lost 0 bases and 4 bases, there was a span of 13 bases. The CDR3: CATSRDTAEDYEQYF. Written as DNA, the CDR3 is TGTGCCACCAGCAGAGATACGGCAGAGGATTACGAGCAGTACTTC.

This clone has more than one count but fewer than ten. The CDR3 is CASSRSRGKTEAFF. For the CDR3, the DNA is TGTGCCAGCAGCCGTAGCCGGGGTAAGACTGAAGCTTTCTTT. The chain couples TRBV7-8 to TRBJ1-1; D unclear. Germline V gene lookup returns CDR1 SGHVS and CDR2 FQNEAQ. V lost 5 bases, J lost 5 bases, and 15 bases lay in between. CDR3 length: 14 residues.

V and J are TRBV18 and TRBJ2-7; 8 bases fit TRBD1. Germline V gives CDR1 KGHSH, CDR2 LQKENI. The trim removed 2 bases at V and 3 bases at J, leaving 6 bases unmatched. This CDR3 spans 15 amino acids. The CDR3 region is CASSPGTGMLYEQYF. For the CDR3, the DNA is TGTGCCAGCTCACCAGGGACAGGCATGCTCTACGAGCAGTACTTC. Filled out from reference TRBV18 and TRBJ2-7, the complete variable domain reads NAGVMQNPRHLVRRRGQEARLRCSPMKGHSHVYWYRQLPEEGLKFMVYLQKENIIDESGMPKERFSAEFPKEGPSILRIQQVVRGDSAAYFCASSPGTGMLYEQYFGPGTRLTVT.

The chain joins TRBV6-1 to TRBJ2-3; no clear D. Germline values: CDR1 MNHNS, CDR2 SASEGT. V lost 2 bases to trimming and J lost 6 bases, with 9 bases between them. The CDR3 loop spans 13 amino acids. DNA of the CDR3: TGTGCCAGCAGTGAACAAGCCGGGGATACGCAGTATTTT. Protein product: CASSEQAGDTQYF.

V usage is TRBV5-1 and J usage is TRBJ1-4; D gene ambiguous. Trimming cost V 4 bases and J 5 bases, with 15 bases left between them. Germline V lookup: CDR1 SGHRS, CDR2 YFSETQ. The CDR3 totals 15 residues. The CDR3 region has the DNA TGCGCCAGCAGCCCGGAGGGCCGGATAAATGAAAAACTGTTTTTT. Amino acids: CASSPEGRINEKLFF.

The gene calls are TRBV10-3 and TRBJ2-1, with D tentatively TRBD2 (7 bases). This CDR3 is 15 amino acids long. Germline V gene sequence: CDR1 ENHRY, CDR2 SYGVKD. The germline V and J ends were trimmed by 4 bases and 4 bases, with 14 bases remaining between them. The CDR3: CAISVGRGAYNEQFF. The CDR3 bases are TGTGCCATCAGTGTGGGACGGGGGGCTTACAATGAGCAGTTCTTC.

The chain carries TRBV7-9 and TRBJ2-1; 7 positions match TRBD2. Germline V gives CDR1 SEHNR, CDR2 FQNEAQ (reference sequence). V trimming: 5 bases; J trimming: 8 bases; junction bases outside the gene matches: 6. The CDR3 contains 13 residues. CDR3 sequence reads: CASSQGRADEQFF. The CDR3, as DNA: TGTGCCAGCAGCCAAGGGAGGGCCGATGAGCAGTTCTTC.

The V gene is TRBV11-3, the J gene TRBJ2-3; 8 bases fit TRBD2. The V segment lost 1 base and the J segment 6 bases; nucleotides outside the gene matches: 6. Germline assignment: CDR1 SGHNT and CDR2 YENEEA. The CDR3 is made up of 15 amino acids. CDR3 bases: TGTGCCAGCAGCTTAGGGGTGCGGGGGGAGGATACGCAGTATTTT. Amino acid sequence: CASSLGVRGEDTQYF.

V is TRBV6-5 and J is TRBJ1-2; no clear D gene. This CDR3 has 15 residues. The V and J ends lost 2 bases and 0 bases respectively, with 10 bases between them. Germline CDR1 and CDR2: MNHEY and SVGAGI. The CDR3 coding sequence is TGTGCCAGCAGTTACAACGGGGAAACTAACTATGGCTACACCTTC. Protein sequence: CASSYNGETNYGYTF.

This clone was seen a handful of times. This chain uses TRBV5-1 with TRBJ2-5, with a weak D call TRBD2 (5 bases). Trimming took off 1 base at V and 2 bases at J, with 9 bases between the two ends. Germline V lookup: CDR1 SGHRS, CDR2 YFSETQ. The CDR3 is 14 residues long. Here the CDR3 reads CASSLPTGQETQYF. CDR3 DNA sequence: TGCGCCAGCAGCTTGCCCACGGGGCAAGAGACCCAGTACTTC.

The J gene is TRBJ1-5, the V gene TRBV5-1; weak D call: TRBD1 (5 bases). The CDR3 is 14 amino acids. V dropped 4 bases and J dropped 10 bases, with 18 bases sitting between them. Germline lookup yields CDR1 SGHRS and CDR2 YFSETQ. This CDR3 reads CASSEGHGLDPQHF. CDR3 sequence (DNA): TGCGCCAGCAGCGAAGGACACGGGCTGGACCCCCAGCATTTT.

This chain connects TRBV18 to TRBJ2-6, with D possibly being TRBD2 (5 bases). Looked up from germline, CDR1 is KGHSH and CDR2 is LQKENI. This CDR3 region has 18 residues. V lost 2 bases to trimming and J lost 2 bases, with 16 bases between them. The CDR3: CASSPVMLTGTGANVLTF. The CDR3 DNA is TGTGCCAGCTCACCAGTGATGCTTACGGGGACTGGGGCCAACGTCCTGACTTTC.

This chain links TRBV5-1 with TRBJ2-3; tentatively, D is TRBD2 (6 bases). The CDR3 is 17 amino acids. V gave up 5 bases and J gave up 3 bases, with 22 bases separating them. Germline CDR1 and CDR2: SGHRS and YFSETQ. This CDR3 reads CASRESGPGVITDTQYF. CDR3 DNA sequence: TGCGCCAGCAGGGAGAGCGGGCCCGGGGTGATAACAGATACGCAGTATTTT.

This chain links TRBV2 with TRBJ2-3, with 13 positions matching TRBD2. V was pared by 7 bases and J by 6 bases, with 10 bases of the junction left unmatched. Germline CDR1 is SNHLY and CDR2 is FYNNEI. There are 16 residues in the CDR3. The CDR3 nucleotides are TGTGCCAGCACCACGACTAGCGGGGGGTTCGTGGATACGCAGTATTTT. Its protein is CASTTTSGGFVDTQYF.

This chain uses TRBV5-6 with TRBJ2-6; TRBD2 is a possible D gene (5 bases). The length of the CDR3 is 17 residues. The germline CDR1 and CDR2 sequences are SGHDT and YYEEEE. Trimming took 3 bases from V and 0 from J, leaving 13 bases between them. The chain's CDR3 is CASSYRGHYSGANVLTF. CDR3 bases: TGTGCCAGCAGCTACCGGGGTCACTACTCTGGGGCCAACGTCCTGACTTTC.

This chain uses TRBV5-4 with TRBJ2-3; no definite D call. The germline CDR1 and CDR2 sequences are SGHNT and YYREEE (reference sequence). The CDR3 spans 12 residues. V was clipped by 1 base and J by 4 bases, with 4 bases between them. CDR3 protein: CASSLTPDTQYF. CDR3 DNA: TGTGCCAGCAGCTTGACACCAGATACGCAGTATTTT.

The CDR3 sequence is CASSIGLSGANVLTF. The CDR3 DNA reads TGTGCCAGTAGTATAGGACTGAGTGGGGCCAACGTCCTGACTTTC. The rearrangement uses TRBV19 and TRBJ2-6; D is undetermined. This CDR3 has 15 residues. From germline, CDR1 is LNHDA and CDR2 SQIVND (reference sequence). Trimming pared 1 base from V and 3 bases from J, leaving 7 bases between.

The rearrangement links TRBV11-2 to TRBJ1-1; D gene ambiguous. The V end was cut by 2 bases, the J end by 4 bases, with 20 bases between. The germline V gene has CDR1 SGHAT and CDR2 FQNNGV. CDR3 size: 17 residues. CDR3 loop: CASSLLGGGRKSTEAFF. In nucleotides, the CDR3 is TGTGCCAGCAGCTTATTGGGAGGTGGGCGGAAGAGCACTGAAGCTTTCTTT.

This clone was recorded a few times. V usage is TRBV3-1 (or the pseudogene TRBV3-2) and J usage is TRBJ1-6; a possible D gene is TRBD1 (5 bases). The V end was cut by 0 bases, the J end by 7 bases, with 13 bases between. This CDR3 spans 16 amino acids. In germline, CDR1 is LGHDT, CDR2 YNNKEL (reference sequence). DNA for the CDR3: TGTGCCAGCAGCCAAGATGACAGCACGCTAAATTCACCCCTCCACTTT. This codes for CASSQDDSTLNSPLHF.